This entry features one T cell receptor (beta chain) sequence. Its cognate antigen is unknown. This sample is drawn from a study of cytomegalovirus exposure and HLA in healthy donors. Amplification used 60 Vbeta primers and 13 Jbeta primers. The protocol was immunoSEQ multiplex PCR, while the TCRdb copy is restricted to in-frame clones and leaves out a portion. The sample shows 95,000 or so clones, 65% to 80% of them seen only once. Points from the study as a whole: HLA alleles were associated with 17,000 or so TCR beta sequences in a later analysis at 0.05 false discovery rate. When a later analysis was performed, an Asian-associated ancestry cluster reportedly had fewer N-insertions than the roughly 700-donor mean. Roughly uniform depth of sequencing across donors was assumed in presence/absence analyses.

The TCR sequence derives from a woman aged 45-60 years in good health and CMV-seropositive. Input material: PBMCs.

In DNA form, the CDR3 reads TGTGCCAGCAGCTTATCGCCAGGGATAAATGAGCAGTTCTTC. It encodes CASSLSPGINEQFF. The rearrangement links TRBV11-3 to TRBJ2-1, with D possibly matching TRBD1 (5 bases). Germline assignment: CDR1 SGHNT and CDR2 YENEEA. This CDR3 has 14 residues. Trimming removed 2 bases from V and 7 bases from J, with 12 bases in between.